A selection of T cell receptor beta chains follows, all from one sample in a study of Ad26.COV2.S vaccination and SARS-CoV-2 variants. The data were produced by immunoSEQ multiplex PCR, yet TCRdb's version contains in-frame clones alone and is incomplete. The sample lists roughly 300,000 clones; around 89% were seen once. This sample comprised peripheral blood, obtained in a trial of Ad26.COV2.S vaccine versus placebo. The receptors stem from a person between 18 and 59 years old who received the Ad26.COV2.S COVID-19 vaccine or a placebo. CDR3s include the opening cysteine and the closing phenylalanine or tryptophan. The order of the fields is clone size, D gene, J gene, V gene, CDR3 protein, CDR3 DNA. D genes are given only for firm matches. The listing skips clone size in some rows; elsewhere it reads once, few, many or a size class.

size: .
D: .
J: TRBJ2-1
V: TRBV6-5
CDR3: CASSSLKGEQFF
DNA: TGTGCCAGCAGTTCCCTAAAGGGTGAGCAGTTCTTC

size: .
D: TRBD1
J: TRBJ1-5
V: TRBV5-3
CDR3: CARSSRTGRGYEPQHF
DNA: TGTGCCAGAAGCTCTCGGACAGGGCGGGGTTATGAGCCCCAGCATTTT

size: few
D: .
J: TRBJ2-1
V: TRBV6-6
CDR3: CASSSQTGGGLNQQFF
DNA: TGTGCCAGCAGTTCTCAGACAGGAGGTGGTCTGAATCAGCAGTTCTTC

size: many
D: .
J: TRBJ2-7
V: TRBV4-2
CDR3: CASSQATGHYEQYF
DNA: TGTGCCAGCAGCCAAGCGACAGGTCACTACGAGCAGTACTTC

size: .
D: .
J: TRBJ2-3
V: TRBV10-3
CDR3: CAISDSLSTDTQYF
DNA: TGTGCCATCAGTGATTCTTTGTCCACAGATACGCAGTATTTT

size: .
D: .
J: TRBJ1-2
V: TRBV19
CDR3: CASSIDRGNYGYTF
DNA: TGTGCCAGTAGTATAGATCGGGGCAACTATGGCTACACCTTC

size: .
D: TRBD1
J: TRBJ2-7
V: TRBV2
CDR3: CATGGQGYEQYF
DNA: TGTGCCACAGGGGGACAGGGCTACGAGCAGTACTTC

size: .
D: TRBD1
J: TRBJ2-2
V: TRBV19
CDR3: CASSSGQENTGELFF
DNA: TGTGCCAGTAGTAGCGGACAGGAGAACACCGGGGAGCTGTTTTTT

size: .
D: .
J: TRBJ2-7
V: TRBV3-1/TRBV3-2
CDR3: CASSHYPAPYEQYF
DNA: TGTGCCAGCAGCCATTACCCAGCACCCTACGAGCAGTACTTC

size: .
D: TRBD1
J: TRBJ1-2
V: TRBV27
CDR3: CASSRTGGENYGYTF
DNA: TGTGCCAGCAGCAGGACAGGTGGCGAAAATTATGGCTACACCTTC

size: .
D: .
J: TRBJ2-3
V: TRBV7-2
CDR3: CASSSRRADTQYF
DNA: TGTGCCAGCAGCTCGCGACGGGCAGATACGCAGTATTTT

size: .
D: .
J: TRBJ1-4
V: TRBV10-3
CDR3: CAISEGRNLNSEKLFF
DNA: TGTGCCATCAGTGAGGGCAGGAATCTTAACAGTGAAAAACTGTTTTTT

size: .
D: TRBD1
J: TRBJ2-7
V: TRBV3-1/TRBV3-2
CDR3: CASSQVWDRGNYEQYF
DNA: TGTGCCAGCAGCCAAGTATGGGACAGGGGGAACTACGAGCAGTACTTC

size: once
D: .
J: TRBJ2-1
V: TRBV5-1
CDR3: CASSVQPNNEQFF
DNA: TGCGCCAGCAGTGTTCAGCCTAACAATGAGCAGTTCTTC

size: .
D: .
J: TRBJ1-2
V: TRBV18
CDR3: CASSPGQGKASNYGYTF
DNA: TGTGCCAGCTCACCTGGGCAGGGAAAGGCGTCTAACTATGGCTACACCTTC

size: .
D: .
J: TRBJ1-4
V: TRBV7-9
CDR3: CASSSSSRGSNEKLFF
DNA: TGTGCCAGCAGCTCTTCCTCACGGGGGAGTAATGAAAAACTGTTTTTT

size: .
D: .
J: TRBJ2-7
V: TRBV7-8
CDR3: CASSLGPSSYEQYF
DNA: TGTGCCAGCAGCTTAGGGCCTTCCTCCTACGAGCAGTACTTC

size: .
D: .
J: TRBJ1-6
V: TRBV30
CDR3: CAWTSQDVYNSPLHF
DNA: TGTGCCTGGACCTCGCAGGACGTTTATAATTCACCCCTCCACTTT

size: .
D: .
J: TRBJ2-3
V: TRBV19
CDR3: CASRNSRGAMVRGTDTQYF
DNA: TGTGCCAGTAGGAACTCCCGGGGGGCAATGGTCCGTGGCACAGATACGCAGTATTTT

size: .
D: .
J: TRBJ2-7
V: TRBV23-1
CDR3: CASSQFNLTSYEQYF
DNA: TGCGCCAGCAGTCAATTTAATCTTACCTCCTACGAGCAGTACTTC

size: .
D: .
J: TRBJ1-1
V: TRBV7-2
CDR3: CASSIVGQGPEAFF
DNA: TGTGCCAGCAGTATAGTGGGTCAAGGCCCTGAAGCTTTCTTT

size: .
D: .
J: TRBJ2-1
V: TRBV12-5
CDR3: CASGGGLLSLNEQFF
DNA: TGTGCTAGTGGGGGGGGACTCCTCAGTCTAAATGAGCAGTTCTTC

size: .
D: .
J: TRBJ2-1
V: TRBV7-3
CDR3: CASSPNREPYNEQFF
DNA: TGTGCCAGCAGCCCAAACAGGGAACCCTACAATGAGCAGTTCTTC

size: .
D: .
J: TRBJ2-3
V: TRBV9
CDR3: CASSVEGSSSLRGLTDTQYF
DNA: TGTGCCAGCAGCGTAGAGGGTAGTTCAAGCCTGAGAGGCCTCACAGATACGCAGTATTTT

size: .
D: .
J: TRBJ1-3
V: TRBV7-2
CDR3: CASSLGHPSSGNTIYF
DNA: TGTGCCAGCAGCTTAGGACACCCGAGCTCTGGAAACACCATATATTTT

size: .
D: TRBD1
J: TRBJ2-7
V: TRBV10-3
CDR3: CAISGGTGPKYEQYF
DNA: TGTGCCATCAGTGGGGGGACAGGGCCAAAATACGAGCAGTACTTC

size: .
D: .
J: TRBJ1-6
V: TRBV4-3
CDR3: CASSQDLGGPNSPLHF
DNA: TGCGCCAGCAGCCAAGATTTGGGAGGTCCGAATTCACCCCTCCACTTT

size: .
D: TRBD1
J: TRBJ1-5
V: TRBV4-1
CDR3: CASTPTPGRGQGNQPQHF
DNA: TGCGCCAGCACCCCCACCCCCGGGAGGGGGCAAGGCAATCAGCCCCAGCATTTT

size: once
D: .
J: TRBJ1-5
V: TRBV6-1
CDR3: CASSETILGHPLGQPQHF
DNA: TGTGCCAGCAGTGAAACCATCTTGGGACACCCTCTGGGACAGCCCCAGCATTTT

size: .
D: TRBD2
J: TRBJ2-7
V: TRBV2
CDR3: CASSPTSGGDEQYF
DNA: TGTGCCAGCAGTCCGACTAGCGGGGGAGACGAGCAGTACTTC

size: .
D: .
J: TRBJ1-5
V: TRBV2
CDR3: CASSETRDGQPQHF
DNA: TGTGCCAGCAGTGAAACCAGGGATGGTCAGCCCCAGCATTTT

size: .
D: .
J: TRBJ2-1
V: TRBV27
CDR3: CASSFGGFYNEQFF
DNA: TGTGCCAGCAGTTTTGGGGGGTTCTACAATGAGCAGTTCTTC

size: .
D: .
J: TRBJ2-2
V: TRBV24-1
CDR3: CATSETGNTGELFF
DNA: TGTGCCACCAGTGAGACAGGTAACACCGGGGAGCTGTTTTTT

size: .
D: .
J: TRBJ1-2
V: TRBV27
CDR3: CASSPVDSPNYGYTF
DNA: TGTGCCAGCAGTCCCGTGGACAGCCCCAACTATGGCTACACCTTC

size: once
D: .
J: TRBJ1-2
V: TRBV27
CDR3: CASSFTRSGTTAGYTF
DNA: TGTGCCAGCAGTTTTACTCGATCGGGAACGACTGCTGGCTACACCTTC

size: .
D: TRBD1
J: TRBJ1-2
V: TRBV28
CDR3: CASSLSGPGGGGYTF
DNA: TGTGCCAGCAGTTTATCCGGGCCAGGGGGCGGTGGCTACACCTTC

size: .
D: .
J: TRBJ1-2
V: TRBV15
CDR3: CATSRAPDSHGYTF
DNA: TGTGCCACCAGCAGAGCCCCAGATTCACATGGCTACACCTTC

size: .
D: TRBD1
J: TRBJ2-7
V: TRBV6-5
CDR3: CASSYALGQDYEQYF
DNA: TGTGCCAGCAGTTACGCGTTGGGACAGGACTACGAGCAGTACTTC

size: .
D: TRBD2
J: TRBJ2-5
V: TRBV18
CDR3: CASSPRTSRGETQYF
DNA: TGTGCCAGCTCACCACGGACTAGCAGAGGGGAGACCCAGTACTTC

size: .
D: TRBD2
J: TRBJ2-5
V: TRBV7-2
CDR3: CASSLKRGGQETQYF
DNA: TGTGCCAGCAGCTTAAAGCGGGGGGGCCAAGAGACCCAGTACTTC

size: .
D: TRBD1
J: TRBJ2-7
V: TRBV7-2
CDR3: CASSLDRTGTSSYEQYF
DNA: TGTGCCAGCAGCTTAGATAGGACAGGGACGAGCTCCTACGAGCAGTACTTC

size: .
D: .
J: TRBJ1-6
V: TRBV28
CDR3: CASSFGSFNSPLHF
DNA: TGTGCCAGCAGTTTCGGCAGTTTTAATTCACCCCTCCACTTT

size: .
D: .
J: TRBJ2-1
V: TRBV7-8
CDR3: CASSLRGQGSYNEQFF
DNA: TGTGCCAGCAGCTTAAGGGGCCAGGGTAGCTACAATGAGCAGTTCTTC

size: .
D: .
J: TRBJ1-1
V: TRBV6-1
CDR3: CASSEGWDGEAFF
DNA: TGTGCCAGCAGTGAAGGATGGGACGGCGAAGCTTTCTTT

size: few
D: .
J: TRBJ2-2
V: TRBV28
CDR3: CASSFDSSNTGELFF
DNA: TGTGCCAGCAGTTTCGACAGTTCGAACACCGGGGAGCTGTTTTTT

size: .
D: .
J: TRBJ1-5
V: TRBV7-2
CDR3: CASSLRSGAQPQHF
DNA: TGTGCCAGCAGCTTAAGGTCAGGGGCTCAGCCCCAGCATTTT

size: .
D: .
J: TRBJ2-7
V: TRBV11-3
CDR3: CASSYRDSYEQYF
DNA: TGTGCCAGCAGCTACAGGGACTCCTACGAGCAGTACTTC

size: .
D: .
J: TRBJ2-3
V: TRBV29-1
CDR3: CSVEDHIYGTQYF
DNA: TGCAGCGTTGAAGATCATATTTACGGAACGCAGTATTTT